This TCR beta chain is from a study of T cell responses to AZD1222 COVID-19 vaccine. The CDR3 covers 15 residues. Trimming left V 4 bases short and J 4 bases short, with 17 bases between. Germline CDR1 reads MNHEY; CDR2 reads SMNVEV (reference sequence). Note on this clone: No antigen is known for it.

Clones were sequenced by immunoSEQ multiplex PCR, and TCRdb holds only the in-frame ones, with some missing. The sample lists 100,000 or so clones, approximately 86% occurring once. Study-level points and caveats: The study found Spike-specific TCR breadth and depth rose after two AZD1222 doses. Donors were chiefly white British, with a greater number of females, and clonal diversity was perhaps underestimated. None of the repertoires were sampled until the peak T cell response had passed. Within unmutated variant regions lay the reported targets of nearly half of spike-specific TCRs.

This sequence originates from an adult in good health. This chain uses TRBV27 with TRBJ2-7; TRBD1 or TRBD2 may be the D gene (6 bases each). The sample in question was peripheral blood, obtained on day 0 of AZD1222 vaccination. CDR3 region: CASSSPVGGVYEQYF. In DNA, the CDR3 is TGTGCCAGCAGTTCCCCCGTGGGGGGCGTATACGAGCAGTACTTC.